The 14 T cell receptor beta chains presented below share a single source sample, sequenced in a study of OX40 agonist ivuxolimab in advanced cancers. Profiled with immunoSEQ multiplex PCR; TCRdb holds only in-frame clones, not every one. The table records about 84,000 clones, 94% of them present only once. The source material was CD4+ or CD8+ T cells sorted from blood, sampled in a trial of the OX40 agonist ivuxolimab. Every receptor here comes from an adult with an advanced solid tumor such as melanoma, head and neck, liver or kidney cancer.

The CDR3 sequence is CASSSAGTVNTEAFF. The CDR3 bases are TGTGCCAGCAGTTCCGCCGGGACGGTGAACACTGAAGCTTTCTTT. The rearrangement links TRBV6-1 to TRBJ1-1; perhaps TRBD1 as D (5 bases). Germline V gives CDR1 MNHNS, CDR2 SASEGT. V dropped 5 bases and J dropped 0 bases, with 13 bases sitting between them. CDR3 length: 15 residues.

The chain has TRBV6-5 and TRBJ1-2; 8 nucleotides line up with TRBD1. This CDR3 is 14 amino acids long. The V and J ends lost 6 bases and 8 bases, in that order; junction bases with no gene match: 11. The germline gives CDR1 MNHEY, CDR2 SVGAGI. CDR3 nucleotide sequence: TGTGCCAGCAGGGCAGGACAGGGTGTACGAGGCTACACCTTC. Protein sequence: CASRAGQGVRGYTF.

The J gene is TRBJ2-2, the V gene TRBV4-3; 8 bases are shared with TRBD2. J was trimmed by 1 base and V by 7 bases; bases with no gene match: 8. Germline V gives CDR1 LGHNA, CDR2 YSLEER. This CDR3 has 16 amino acids. The CDR3 coding sequence is TGCGCCAGCACCCCAGGGAGCGGGGGGAACACCGGGGAGCTGTTTTTT. Its protein product is CASTPGSGGNTGELFF.

V gene TRBV19 combines with J gene TRBJ2-1; TRBD2 matches 9 bases. The V segment lost 5 bases and the J segment 3 bases; nucleotides outside the gene matches: 5. The CDR3 is 15 residues long. Germline CDR1 LNHDA, CDR2 SQIVND (reference sequence). In DNA form, the CDR3 reads TGTGCCAGTAGTTCGGGACTAGCCTTCTACAATGAGCAGTTCTTC. It yields the protein CASSSGLAFYNEQFF.

The chain uses TRBV7-2 and TRBJ1-1; D not certain. The CDR3 is 12 amino acids. CDR1 SGHTA and CDR2 FQGNSA come from the germline V gene. V lost 1 base to trimming and J lost 4 bases, with 4 bases between them. The CDR3 DNA is TGTGCCAGCAGCTTAGGATCCACTGAAGCTTTCTTT. It is translated as CASSLGSTEAFF.

This sequence joins TRBV7-3 and TRBJ2-3, with D possibly TRBD2 on 7 matching bases. Germline loops: CDR1 SGHTA, CDR2 FQGTGA. Trimming pared 2 bases from V and 3 bases from J, leaving 9 bases between. The CDR3 totals 14 residues. CDR3 sequence reads: CASSLGGATDTQYF. For the CDR3, the DNA is TGTGCCAGCAGCTTAGGGGGGGCGACAGATACGCAGTATTTT. The full variable domain, with the rest looked up from reference TRBV7-3 and TRBJ2-3, is GAGVSQTPSNKVTEKGKYVELRCDPISGHTALYWYRQSLGQGPEFLIYFQGTGAADDSGLPNDRFFAVRPEGSVSTLKIQRTERGDSAVYLCASSLGGATDTQYFGPGTRLTVL.

The V and J genes are TRBV20-1 and TRBJ1-2; D is undetermined. CDR1 is DFQATT and CDR2 is SNEGSKA in the germline V gene (reference sequence). The V and J ends lost 6 bases and 7 bases respectively, with 6 bases between them. The CDR3 extends over 9 amino acids. Written as DNA, the CDR3 is TGCAGTGCAGGAGGTGGCTACACCTTC. The encoded protein is CSAGGGYTF.

This chain connects TRBV15 to TRBJ1-2; D unresolved. Germline V CDR1 and CDR2: LNHNV, YYDKDF (reference sequence). The CDR3 extends over 18 amino acids. The V gene lost 0 bases and the J gene lost 0 bases, with 17 bases spanning the gap. CDR3 residues: CATSREIVLGFSNYGYTF. CDR3 DNA: TGTGCCACCAGCAGAGAAATCGTTTTGGGTTTTTCTAACTATGGCTACACCTTC. The complete variable domain, with remaining parts taken from reference TRBV15 and TRBJ1-2, reads DAMVIQNPRYQVTQFGKPVTLSCSQTLNHNVMYWYQQKSSQAPKLLFHYYDKDFNNEADTPDNFQSRRPNTSFCFLDIRSPGLGDTAMYLCATSREIVLGFSNYGYTFGSGTRLTVV.

The chain links TRBV7-8 to TRBJ2-7; D is undetermined. Germline-derived CDR1 and CDR2 are SGHVS and FQNEAQ. The CDR3 sequence is 12 residues long. V shed 5 bases and J shed 2 bases, with 7 bases lying between them. CDR3 coding DNA: TGTGCCAGCAGCCCCCAACCCTACGAGCAGTACTTC. It encodes CASSPQPYEQYF.

The rearrangement joins TRBV6-5 to TRBJ2-7; the D call may be TRBD1 or TRBD2 (5 bases each). Per germline, CDR1 MNHEY and CDR2 SVGAGI. The CDR3 consists of 15 residues. V lost 0 bases and J lost 6, with 15 bases in between. CDR3 loop: CASSYSTPGAGEQYF. CDR3 bases: TGTGCCAGCAGTTACTCGACCCCCGGGGCGGGCGAGCAGTACTTC.

This chain joins TRBV7-9 and TRBJ2-2, with 7 bases matching TRBD2. Germline CDR1 and CDR2: SEHNR and FQNEAQ (reference sequence). The CDR3 sequence is 18 residues long. V gave up 2 bases and J gave up 1 base; unmatched junction bases: 10. This CDR3 reads CASSLPLGLAVNTGELFF. CDR3 bases: TGTGCCAGCAGCTTACCCCTGGGGCTAGCGGTGAACACCGGGGAGCTGTTTTTT.

The chain has TRBV12-5 and TRBJ2-3; 9 bases map to TRBD2. The V gene's germline CDR1 is LGHNT and CDR2 FRNRAP. The CDR3 is 14 amino acids. The V gene end was trimmed by 0 bases and the J gene end by 5 bases; junction bases not matched to a gene: 0. In DNA form, the CDR3 reads TGTGCTAGTGGTTTGGTACTAGCGGGAGATACGCAGTATTTT. Encoded protein: CASGLVLAGDTQYF.

The chain recombines TRBV7-9 with TRBJ2-7, with TRBD1 matching 8 bases. The CDR3 is made up of 13 amino acids. The V gene's germline CDR1 is SEHNR and CDR2 FQNEAQ (reference sequence). The V segment lost 5 bases and the J segment 4 bases; nucleotides outside the gene matches: 4. CDR3 in amino acids: CASSQDREYEQYF. The CDR3 bases are TGTGCCAGCAGCCAGGACAGGGAGTACGAGCAGTACTTC.

Regarding this clone: This sample also contains other DNA sequences that code for the same CDR3. This rearrangement joins TRBV27 to TRBJ2-1; 15 bases fit TRBD2. The CDR3 length is 15 residues. The V gene's germline CDR1 is MNHEY and CDR2 SMNVEV (reference sequence). Trimming took 2 bases from V and 10 from J; bases not matched to a gene: 3. The DNA of the CDR3 is TGTGCCAGCAGTTTAGGGACTAGCGGGAGGAACGAGCAGTTCTTC. Residues: CASSLGTSGRNEQFF.